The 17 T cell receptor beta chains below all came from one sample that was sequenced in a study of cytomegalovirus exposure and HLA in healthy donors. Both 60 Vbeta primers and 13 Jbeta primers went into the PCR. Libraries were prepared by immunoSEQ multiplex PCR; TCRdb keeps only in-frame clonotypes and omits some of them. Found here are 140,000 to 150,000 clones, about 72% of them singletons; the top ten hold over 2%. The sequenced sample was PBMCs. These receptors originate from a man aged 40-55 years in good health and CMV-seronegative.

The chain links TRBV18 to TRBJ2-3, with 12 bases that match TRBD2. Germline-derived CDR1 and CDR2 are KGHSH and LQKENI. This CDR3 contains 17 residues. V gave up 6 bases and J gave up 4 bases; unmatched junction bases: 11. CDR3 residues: CASSPIRLAGEADTQYF. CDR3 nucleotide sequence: TGTGCCAGCTCTCCCATCCGACTAGCGGGAGAGGCAGATACGCAGTATTTT.

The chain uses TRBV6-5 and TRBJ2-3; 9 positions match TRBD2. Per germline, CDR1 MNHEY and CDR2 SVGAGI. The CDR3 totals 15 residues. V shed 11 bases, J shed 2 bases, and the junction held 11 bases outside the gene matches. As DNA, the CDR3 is TGTGCCGAACGGGCGGCGGGAGGGGACACAGATACGCAGTATTTT. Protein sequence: CAERAAGGDTDTQYF.

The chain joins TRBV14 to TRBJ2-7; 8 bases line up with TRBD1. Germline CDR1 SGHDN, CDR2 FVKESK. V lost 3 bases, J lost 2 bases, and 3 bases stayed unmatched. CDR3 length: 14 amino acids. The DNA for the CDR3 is TGTGCCAGCAGCCAGGGACAGGCTCCCTACGAGCAGTACTTC. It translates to CASSQGQAPYEQYF.

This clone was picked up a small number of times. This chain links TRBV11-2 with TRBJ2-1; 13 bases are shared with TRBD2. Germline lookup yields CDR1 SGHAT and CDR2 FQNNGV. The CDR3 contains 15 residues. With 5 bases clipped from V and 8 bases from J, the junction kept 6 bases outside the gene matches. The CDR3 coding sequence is TGTGCCAGCAGCCGAGGACTAGCGGGAGATTATGAGCAGTTCTTC. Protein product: CASSRGLAGDYEQFF. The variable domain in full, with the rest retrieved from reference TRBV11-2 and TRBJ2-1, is EAGVAQSPRYKIIEKRQSVAFWCNPISGHATLYWYQQILGQGPKLLIQFQNNGVVDDSQLPKDRFSAERLKGVDSTLKIQPAKLEDSAVYLCASSRGLAGDYEQFFGPGTRLTVL.

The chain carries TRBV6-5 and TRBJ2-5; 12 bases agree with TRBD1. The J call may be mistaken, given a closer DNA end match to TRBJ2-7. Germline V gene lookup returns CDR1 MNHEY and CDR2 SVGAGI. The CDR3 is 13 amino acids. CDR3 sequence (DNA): TGTGCCAGCAGGGGACAGGGGGCGTACGAGCAGTACTTC. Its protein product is CASRGQGAYEQYF.

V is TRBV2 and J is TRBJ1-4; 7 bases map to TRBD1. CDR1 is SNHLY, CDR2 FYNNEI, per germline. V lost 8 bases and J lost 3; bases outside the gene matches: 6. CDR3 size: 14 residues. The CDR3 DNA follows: TGTGCCAGCGATAAGACAGGGTCTAATGAAAAACTGTTTTTT. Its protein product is CASDKTGSNEKLFF.

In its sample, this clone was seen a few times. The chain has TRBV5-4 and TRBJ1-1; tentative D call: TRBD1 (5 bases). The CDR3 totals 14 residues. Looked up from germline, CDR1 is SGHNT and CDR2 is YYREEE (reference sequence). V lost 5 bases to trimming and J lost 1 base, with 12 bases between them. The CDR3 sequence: CASRGGPQNTEAFF. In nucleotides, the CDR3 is TGTGCCAGCAGGGGGGGACCACAGAACACTGAAGCTTTCTTT.

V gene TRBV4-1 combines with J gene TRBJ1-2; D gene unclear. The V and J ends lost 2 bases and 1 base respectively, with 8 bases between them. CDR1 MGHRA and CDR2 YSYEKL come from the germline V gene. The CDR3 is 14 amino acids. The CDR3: CASSQPRNNYGYTF. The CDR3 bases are TGCGCCAGCAGCCAACCCAGGAATAACTATGGCTACACCTTC.

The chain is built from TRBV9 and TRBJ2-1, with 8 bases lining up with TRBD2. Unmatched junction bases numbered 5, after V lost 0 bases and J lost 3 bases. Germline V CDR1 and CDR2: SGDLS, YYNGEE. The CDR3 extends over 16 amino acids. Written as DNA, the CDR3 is TGTGCCAGCAGCGTAGTCTTTACTAGCGGCTACAATGAGCAGTTCTTC. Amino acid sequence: CASSVVFTSGYNEQFF.

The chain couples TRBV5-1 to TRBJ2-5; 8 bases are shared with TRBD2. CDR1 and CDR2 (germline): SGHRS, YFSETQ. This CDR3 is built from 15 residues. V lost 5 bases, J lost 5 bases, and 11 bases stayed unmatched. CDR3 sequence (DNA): TGCGCCAGCAGTCCGGGACTAGTCGGTGCCGAGACCCAGTACTTC. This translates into CASSPGLVGAETQYF.

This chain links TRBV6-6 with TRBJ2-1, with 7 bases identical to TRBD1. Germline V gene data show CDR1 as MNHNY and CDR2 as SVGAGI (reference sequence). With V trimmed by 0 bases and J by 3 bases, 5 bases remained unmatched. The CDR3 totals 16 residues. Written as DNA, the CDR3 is TGTGCCAGCAGTTACTCCCCGGGACAGCTCTACAATGAGCAGTTCTTC. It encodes CASSYSPGQLYNEQFF.

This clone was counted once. In DNA form, the CDR3 reads TGTGCCACCGGACTCTTGAACACCGGGGAGCTGTTTTTT. Translated, it gives CATGLLNTGELFF. The rearrangement uses TRBV19 and TRBJ2-2; weak D call: TRBD2 (5 bases). The CDR3 length is 13 residues. Trimming stripped 10 bases from V and 1 base from J, with 10 bases between. Germline CDR1 reads LNHDA; CDR2 reads SQIVND (reference sequence).

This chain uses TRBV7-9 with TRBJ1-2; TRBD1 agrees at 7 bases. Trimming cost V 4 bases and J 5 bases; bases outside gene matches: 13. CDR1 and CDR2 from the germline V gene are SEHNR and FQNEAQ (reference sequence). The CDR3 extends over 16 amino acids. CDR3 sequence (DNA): TGTGCCAGCAGCTCCCTGAGAGGAAGGACAGGATATGGCTACACCTTC. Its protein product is CASSSLRGRTGYGYTF.

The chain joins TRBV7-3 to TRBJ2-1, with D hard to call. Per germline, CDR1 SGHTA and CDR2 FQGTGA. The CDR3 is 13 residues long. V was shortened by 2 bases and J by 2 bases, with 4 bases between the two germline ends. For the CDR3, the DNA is TGTGCCAGCAGCTTAGGAGCCTACAATGAGCAGTTCTTC. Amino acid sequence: CASSLGAYNEQFF.

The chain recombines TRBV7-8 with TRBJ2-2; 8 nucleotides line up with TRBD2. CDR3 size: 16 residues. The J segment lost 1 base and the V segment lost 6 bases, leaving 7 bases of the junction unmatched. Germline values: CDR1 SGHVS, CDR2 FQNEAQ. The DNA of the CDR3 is TGTGCCAGCAGACGAGCGGGGGCCTTGAACACCGGGGAGCTGTTTTTT. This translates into CASRRAGALNTGELFF.

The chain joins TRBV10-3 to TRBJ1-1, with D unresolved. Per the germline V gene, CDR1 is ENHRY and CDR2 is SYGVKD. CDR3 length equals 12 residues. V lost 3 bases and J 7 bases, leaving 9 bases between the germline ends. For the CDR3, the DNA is TGTGCCATCAGTGACGGGGAGGATGAAGCTTTCTTT. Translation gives CAISDGEDEAFF.

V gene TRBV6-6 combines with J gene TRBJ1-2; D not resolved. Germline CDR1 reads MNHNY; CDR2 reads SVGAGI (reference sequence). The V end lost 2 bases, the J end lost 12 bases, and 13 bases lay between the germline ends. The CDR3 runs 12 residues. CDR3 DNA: TGTGCCAGCAGTTACCGGACGGGAGGAAACACCTTC. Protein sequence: CASSYRTGGNTF.